This T cell receptor beta chain comes out of a study of molecular identifiers for immune sequencing clone quantification. Bulk TCR library preparation followed previously described methods with listed TCR primers. TCRdb processed the PCR reads anew with MiXCR; each CDR3 protein has one entry. The data contain roughly 40,000 distinct CDR3 sequences, 24% of them singletons. The CDR3 contains 14 residues. CDR1 is MNHEY, CDR2 SVGAGI, per germline. Points on this clonotype: A read error may be the cause here, since a much bigger clone is one base away.

The rearrangement links TRBV6-5 to TRBJ2-3; either TRBD1 or TRBD2 may fit D (6 bases each). Source material: naive CD8+ T cells from blood, with Jurkat cell RNA spiked in. The subset is: FACS-sorted CD8+CD4-CCR7+CD45RA+ naive T cells. The sequence came from a human donor in good health. Some libraries in this study had Jurkat cell RNA spiked in. The CDR3 protein is CASSMNGGTDAQYF. DNA of the CDR3: TGTGCCAGCAGTATGAACGGGGGCACAGATGCGCAGTATTTT.